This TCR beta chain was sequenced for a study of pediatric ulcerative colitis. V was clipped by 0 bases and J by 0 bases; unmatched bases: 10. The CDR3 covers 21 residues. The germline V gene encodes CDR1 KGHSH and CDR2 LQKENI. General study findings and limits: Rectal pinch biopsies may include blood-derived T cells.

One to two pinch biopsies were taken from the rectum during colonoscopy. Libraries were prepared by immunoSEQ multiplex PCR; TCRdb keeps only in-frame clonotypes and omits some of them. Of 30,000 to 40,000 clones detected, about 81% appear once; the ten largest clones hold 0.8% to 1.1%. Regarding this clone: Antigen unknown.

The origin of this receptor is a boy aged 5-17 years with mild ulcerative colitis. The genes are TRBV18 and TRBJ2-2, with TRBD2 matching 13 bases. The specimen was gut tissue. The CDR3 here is CASSPPLFRTSGGTNTGELFF. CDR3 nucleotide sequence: TGTGCCAGCTCACCACCGCTATTCAGGACTAGCGGGGGCACGAACACCGGGGAGCTGTTTTTT.